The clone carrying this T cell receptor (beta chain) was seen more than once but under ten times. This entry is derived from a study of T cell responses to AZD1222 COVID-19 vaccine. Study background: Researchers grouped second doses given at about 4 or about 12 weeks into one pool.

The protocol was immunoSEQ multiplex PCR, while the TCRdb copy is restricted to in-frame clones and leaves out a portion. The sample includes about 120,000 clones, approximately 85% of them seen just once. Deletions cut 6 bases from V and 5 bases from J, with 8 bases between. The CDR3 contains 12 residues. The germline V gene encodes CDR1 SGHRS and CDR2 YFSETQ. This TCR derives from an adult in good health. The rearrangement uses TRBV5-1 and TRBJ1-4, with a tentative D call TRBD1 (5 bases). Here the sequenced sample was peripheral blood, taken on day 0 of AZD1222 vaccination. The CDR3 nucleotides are TGCGCCAGCAAGCGGGACAATGAAAAACTGTTTTTT. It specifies CASKRDNEKLFF.